This T cell receptor (beta chain) was recorded in a study of control samples from healthy donors and cancer patients. The CDR3 sequence is 16 residues long. The germline gives CDR1 KGHSH, CDR2 LQKENI. The V end lost 3 bases, the J end lost 3 bases, and 17 bases lay between the germline ends. Profiling relied on immunoSEQ multiplex PCR, and the TCRdb table lists in-frame clones only, not all of them. The data hold 150,000 to 200,000 clones, with 90% to 95% observed a single time. Input material: blood. This receptor was taken from a man aged 18 to 35 in good health. The chain joins TRBV18 to TRBJ1-2; D perhaps matches TRBD1 (5 bases). CDR3 nucleotides: TGTGCCAGCTCACCGGATTATGGGGGGGGAGACTATGGCTACACCTTC. Translation: CASSPDYGGGDYGYTF. The variable domain in full, with the rest retrieved from reference TRBV18 and TRBJ1-2, is NAGVMQNPRHLVRRRGQEARLRCSPMKGHSHVYWYRQLPEEGLKFMVYLQKENIIDESGMPKERFSAEFPKEGPSILRIQQVVRGDSAAYFCASSPDYGGGDYGYTFGSGTRLTVV.